This is a list of T cell receptor beta chains from one sample in a study of blood T cells in healthy people across ages. TCRdb recomputed calls from the 5' RACE reads with MiXCR, one row per CDR3 protein. The table has some 1,800,000 distinct CDR3 sequences, around 42% seen once. Sequencing input: blood. Every receptor here comes from a human donor in good health. Both conserved end residues are part of each CDR3. The D gene is left open where the match is weak. Expanded clones are given a class, and other clones once, few, many or no size at all.

clone size	D gene	V gene	J gene	CDR3 DNA	CDR3 protein
NA	NA	TRBV27	TRBJ1-1	TGTGCCAGCACATGGACACAGAACACTGAAGCTTTCTTT	CASTWTQNTEAFF
NA	NA	TRBV12-3/TRBV12-4	TRBJ1-1	TGTGCCAGCAGTTTAGGGACAGCCATGAACACTGAAGCTTTCTTT	CASSLGTAMNTEAFF
many	NA	TRBV29-1	TRBJ2-1	TGCAGCACCCCCAGAGGGGGGGTCTCCTACAATGAGCAGTTCTTC	CSTPRGGVSYNEQFF
few	NA	TRBV9	TRBJ2-7	TGTGCCAGCAGCAGAGAGACAAGCCCGCGGGACCCGTACGAGCAGTACTTC	CASSRETSPRDPYEQYF
NA	TRBD1	TRBV2	TRBJ2-7	TGTGCCAGCAGTGAATGGGACAGCCCCTACGAGCAGTACTTC	CASSEWDSPYEQYF
NA	TRBD1	TRBV18	TRBJ2-3	TGTGTCAGCTCACCATCGGACAGGGGGCCTACAGATACGCAGTATTTT	CVSSPSDRGPTDTQYF
many	NA	TRBV6-5	TRBJ1-2	TGTGCCAGCAGTCCCTGGACAGACTATGGCTACACCTTC	CASSPWTDYGYTF
NA	NA	TRBV7-2	TRBJ1-5	TGTGCCAGCAGCTTAGTGACAGATTATAGCAATCAGCCCCAGCATTTT	CASSLVTDYSNQPQHF
few	TRBD2	TRBV11-2	TRBJ2-5	TGTGCCAGCAGCTACGGGAGGGGGATAGAGACCCAGTACTTC	CASSYGRGIETQYF
many	TRBD1	TRBV27	TRBJ1-5	TGTGCCAGCAGCCCGACAGGGGGGGGCAATCAGCCCCAGCATTTT	CASSPTGGGNQPQHF
NA	TRBD1	TRBV20-1	TRBJ2-7	TGCAGTGCTTTAACACCGGGACAGGCCTACGAGCAGTACTTC	CSALTPGQAYEQYF
NA	NA	TRBV12-3/TRBV12-4	TRBJ2-1	TGTGCCAGCAGTTTACGAAGTGAGCAGTTCTTC	CASSLRSEQFF
few	NA	TRBV7-9	TRBJ2-7	TGTGCCAGCAGCCCCTCGGAGATTCACGAGCAGTACTTC	CASSPSEIHEQYF
NA	TRBD2	TRBV2	TRBJ2-1	TGTGCCAGCATCTCAAAGGCGGGACTAGACCCCTACAATGAGCAGTTCTTC	CASISKAGLDPYNEQFF
few	TRBD1	TRBV15	TRBJ2-3	TGTGCCACCGCGTGGGACAGGTTCCGCACAGGTACGCAGTATTTT	CATAWDRFRTGTQYF
NA	NA	TRBV7-9	TRBJ2-4	TGTGCCAGCAGCCTCTATGGGGGGGCTTCAGACATTCAGTACTTC	CASSLYGGASDIQYF
NA	NA	TRBV18	TRBJ1-2	TGTGCCAGCTCACCAGAGGGAACTAACTATGGCTACACCTTC	CASSPEGTNYGYTF